A single sample gave rise to the 32 T cell receptor beta chains below, sequenced in a study of blood T cell repertoires in COVID-19. Clones were read by immunoSEQ multiplex PCR, and TCRdb kept only the in-frame ones, dropping some. Among around 220,000 clones listed, 75% to 85% were seen once. The sample was PBMCs or T cells enriched from blood (not recorded which). The source of these receptors is a woman in her forties with acute COVID-19.

This clone turned up a few times. This rearrangement joins TRBV15 to TRBJ2-1, with D maybe TRBD1 (5 bases). There are 13 residues in the CDR3. Germline CDR1 is LNHNV and CDR2 is YYDKDF (reference sequence). Trimming took 7 bases from V and 4 from J, leaving 11 bases between them. The CDR3 sequence is CATKKRGYNEQFF. CDR3 sequence (DNA): TGTGCCACCAAAAAAAGGGGTTACAATGAGCAGTTCTTC. Combining the CDR3 with reference TRBV15 and TRBJ2-1 gives the whole variable domain DAMVIQNPRYQVTQFGKPVTLSCSQTLNHNVMYWYQQKSSQAPKLLFHYYDKDFNNEADTPDNFQSRRPNTSFCFLDIRSPGLGDTAMYLCATKKRGYNEQFFGPGTRLTVL.

V is TRBV19 and J is TRBJ1-5; D is ambiguous. Trimming stripped 1 base from V and 4 bases from J, with 8 bases between. The CDR3 spans 14 residues. Looked up from germline, CDR1 is LNHDA and CDR2 is SQIVND (reference sequence). CDR3 DNA sequence: TGTGCCAGTAGTATAGGGGCAGATAATCAGCCCCAGCATTTT. Protein sequence: CASSIGADNQPQHF.

This chain joins TRBV6-2 or TRBV6-3 and TRBJ2-7; 7 positions match TRBD1. Germline V gene data show CDR1 as MNHEY and CDR2 as SVGEGT. V shed 5 bases and J 1 base; nucleotides not matched to a gene: 8. The CDR3 totals 15 residues. The CDR3, as DNA: TGTGCCAGCAGTGATAGACAGGGTCATTCCTACGAGCAGTACTTC. Protein: CASSDRQGHSYEQYF.

This chain joins TRBV13 and TRBJ1-1, with 7 nucleotides matching TRBD1. The V segment lost 4 bases and the J segment 1 base; nucleotides outside the gene matches: 9. Germline values: CDR1 PRHDT, CDR2 FYEKMQ (reference sequence). This CDR3 has 16 amino acids. The CDR3 nucleotides are TGTGCCAGCAGCTCCGCCCTACAGGGGACGAACACTGAAGCTTTCTTT. Protein sequence: CASSSALQGTNTEAFF.

The chain has TRBV15 and TRBJ1-4, with 11 bases matching TRBD1. From germline, CDR1 is LNHNV and CDR2 YYDKDF (reference sequence). The junction had 7 bases not matched to a gene; V was cut back by 0 bases and J by 7 bases. The CDR3 sequence is 17 residues long. The CDR3: CATSRDDSGTGGEKLFF. The DNA of the CDR3 is TGTGCCACCAGCAGAGATGACTCCGGGACAGGGGGTGAAAAACTGTTTTTT.

This chain links TRBV30 with TRBJ1-4, with 9 nucleotides matching TRBD1. The germline V gene has CDR1 GTSNPN and CDR2 SVGIG (reference sequence). The CDR3 has 16 residues. Unmatched junction bases numbered 11, after V lost 1 base and J lost 8 bases. The CDR3 region has the DNA TGTGCCTGGAGTGGGGGGACCGGGACAGGGAACGAAAAACTGTTTTTT. Encoded protein: CAWSGGTGTGNEKLFF.

V gene TRBV18 combines with J gene TRBJ2-6; tentatively, D is TRBD2 (5 bases). V lost 2 bases, J lost 1 base, and 6 bases lay in between. This CDR3 is 15 amino acids long. Germline values: CDR1 KGHSH, CDR2 LQKENI. CDR3 amino acids: CASSPTGSGANVLTF. CDR3 coding DNA: TGTGCCAGCTCACCAACGGGGTCTGGGGCCAACGTCCTGACTTTC.

By sample share, this clone is medium-sized (0.01 to 0.1%). The V call is TRBV19, the J call TRBJ1-1, with a weak D call TRBD1 (5 bases). Per the germline V gene, CDR1 is LNHDA and CDR2 is SQIVND (reference sequence). This CDR3 has 13 residues. Trimming pared 9 bases from V and 6 bases from J, leaving 17 bases between. The CDR3: CARKCGGSAEAFF. The CDR3 DNA is TGTGCCAGGAAGTGTGGGGGGTCGGCTGAAGCTTTCTTT.

The chain links TRBV10-3 to TRBJ1-5; unclear D gene. Germline CDR1 ENHRY, CDR2 SYGVKD. V lost 2 bases, J lost 3 bases, and 14 bases lay in between. The CDR3 spans 16 residues. The CDR3 DNA reads TGTGCCATCAGTGAGGCGGGCCCTCTAGACAATCAGCCCCAGCATTTT. Protein product: CAISEAGPLDNQPQHF.

In this sample, this clone turned up a few times. The chain uses TRBV7-6 and TRBJ2-7; 13 bases map to TRBD2. The V and J ends lost 0 bases and 3 bases, in that order; junction bases with no gene match: 5. Germline V gene data show CDR1 as SGHVS and CDR2 as FNYEAQ. CDR3 length equals 17 residues. The CDR3 nucleotides read TGTGCCAGCAGCTTAGCGAGCGGACTAGCGGGAGACTACGAGCAGTACTTC. Its translation: CASSLASGLAGDYEQYF.

This rearrangement joins TRBV6-4 to TRBJ2-3; 7 bases map to TRBD2. This CDR3 has 15 amino acids. V lost 3 bases to trimming and J lost 1 base; unmatched junction nucleotides: 4. Per the germline V gene, CDR1 is MRHNA and CDR2 is SNTAGT. The CDR3 sequence: CASSEGGGGTDTQYF. In DNA form, the CDR3 reads TGTGCCAGCAGTGAAGGCGGGGGTGGCACAGATACGCAGTATTTT.

This clone came up once. The gene calls are TRBV10-3 and TRBJ1-1; possible D gene TRBD1, 6 bases. V was shortened by 4 bases and J by 1 base, with 19 bases between the two germline ends. CDR3 length: 17 residues. Germline V gene sequence: CDR1 ENHRY, CDR2 SYGVKD. The CDR3 DNA sequence: TGTGCCATCAGTGTGGGAAATCAGGGGCTAAGGAACACTGAAGCTTTCTTT. This encodes CAISVGNQGLRNTEAFF.

The CDR3 sequence: CSVEEEQGNQPQHF. The CDR3 DNA follows: TGCAGCGTTGAAGAAGAACAGGGAAATCAGCCCCAGCATTTT. The rearrangement links TRBV29-1 to TRBJ1-5, with a weak D call TRBD1 (6 bases). The CDR3 sequence is 14 residues long. Trimming removed 0 bases from V and 4 bases from J, with 10 bases in between. Per the germline V gene, CDR1 is SQVTM and CDR2 is ANQGSEA.

In the case of this clone: This same CDR3 is encoded by further DNA sequences in the sample. This rearrangement joins TRBV29-1 to TRBJ1-2, with 7 bases matching TRBD1. Germline V gene sequence: CDR1 SQVTM, CDR2 ANQGSEA. The CDR3 contains 12 residues. The trim removed 3 bases at V and 7 bases at J, leaving 5 bases unmatched. The CDR3 DNA reads TGCAGCGTTGAGTCACAGGGGTCTGGCTACACCTTC. This gives the protein CSVESQGSGYTF.

J is TRBJ2-3 and V is TRBV15; 7 bases are a match to TRBD1. Per the germline V gene, CDR1 is LNHNV and CDR2 is YYDKDF (reference sequence). The CDR3 is 16 amino acids. J gave up 0 bases and V 3 bases, and 6 bases lay outside the gene matches. CDR3 in DNA: TGTGCCACCAGCAGGCCGACAGGGACGAGCACAGATACGCAGTATTTT. This translates into CATSRPTGTSTDTQYF.

This chain joins TRBV16 and TRBJ1-5; D unresolved. V was clipped by 1 base and J by 0 bases, with 13 bases between them. Germline V gene data show CDR1 as KGHSY and CDR2 as FQNENV. The CDR3 is 17 amino acids. The CDR3 coding sequence is TGTGCCAGCAGCCAATTAGAATGGGCAGCTAGCAATCAGCCCCAGCATTTT. Translating gives CASSQLEWAASNQPQHF.

This clone was seen more than once but under ten times. V usage is TRBV9 and J usage is TRBJ2-6; D may be TRBD1 (5 bases). The CDR3 contains 15 residues. Germline V gene data show CDR1 as SGDLS and CDR2 as YYNGEE. Trimming took off 6 bases at V and 0 bases at J, with 10 bases between the two ends. The CDR3 here is CASTERGSGANVLTF. CDR3 nucleotide sequence: TGTGCCAGCACCGAAAGGGGCTCTGGGGCCAACGTCCTGACTTTC.

The chain is built from TRBV28 and TRBJ1-4; perhaps TRBD1 as D (6 bases). Germline CDR1 reads MDHEN; CDR2 reads SYDVKM. Trimming took 6 bases from V and 3 from J, leaving 14 bases between them. The length of the CDR3 is 15 residues. CDR3 protein: CASRDPGHSNEKLFF. For the CDR3, the DNA is TGTGCCAGCAGGGACCCGGGACATTCTAATGAAAAACTGTTTTTT.

The V and J genes are TRBV30 and TRBJ2-3; TRBD2 matches at 7 bases. The germline V gene encodes CDR1 GTSNPN and CDR2 SVGIG (reference sequence). V lost 4 bases, J lost 6 bases, and 10 bases stayed unmatched. This CDR3 is built from 14 residues. The CDR3: CAWIKGGTFDTQYF. The CDR3 DNA follows: TGTGCCTGGATAAAGGGAGGGACGTTTGATACGCAGTATTTT.

This clone was detected a few times. V usage is TRBV3-1 (or the pseudogene TRBV3-2) and J usage is TRBJ2-2; 11 bases map to TRBD2. This CDR3 has 16 residues. From germline, CDR1 is LGHDT and CDR2 YNNKEL (reference sequence). Trimming removed 3 bases from V and 7 bases from J; junction bases left unmatched: 7. This chain's CDR3 is CASSQPGLAEIGELFF. The CDR3, as DNA: TGTGCCAGCAGCCAGCCGGGACTAGCGGAAATCGGGGAGCTGTTTTTT.

The rearrangement links TRBV7-2 to TRBJ1-2, with TRBD1 identical over 8 bases. CDR1 is SGHTA, CDR2 FQGNSA, per germline. V lost 4 bases, J lost 4 bases, and 8 bases stayed unmatched. The CDR3 length is 15 residues. CDR3 nucleotide sequence: TGTGCCAGCAGCTCGTCAGGGGGCAGAGGCTATGGCTACACCTTC. Its protein product is CASSSSGGRGYGYTF.

This clone was seen only a few times. The chain has TRBV29-1 and TRBJ1-1, with TRBD1 matching 9 bases. J lost 0 bases, V lost 1 base, and 3 bases had no gene match. In germline, CDR1 is SQVTM, CDR2 ANQGSEA. This CDR3 comprises 15 residues. The CDR3 nucleotides are TGCAGCGTTGAAGGGGGACAGGGTATGAACACTGAAGCTTTCTTT. Its protein product is CSVEGGQGMNTEAFF. The complete variable domain, with remaining parts taken from reference TRBV29-1 and TRBJ1-1, reads SAVISQKPSRDICQRGTSLTIQCQVDSQVTMMFWYRQQPGQSLTLIATANQGSEATYESGFVIDKFPISRPNLTFSTLTVSNMSPEDSSIYLCSVEGGQGMNTEAFFGQGTRLTVV.

The chain links TRBV5-8 to TRBJ2-3; 10 nucleotides match TRBD1. The junction had 9 bases not matched to a gene; V was cut back by 4 bases and J by 1 base. This CDR3 has 17 amino acids. From germline, CDR1 is SGHTS and CDR2 YDEGEE. CDR3 residues: CASSPRQGAVGTDTQYF. CDR3 in DNA: TGTGCCAGCAGCCCCAGACAGGGGGCAGTAGGCACAGATACGCAGTATTTT. The full variable domain, its missing parts supplied by reference TRBV5-8 and TRBJ2-3, is EAGVTQSPTHLIKTRGQQATLRCSPISGHTSVYWYQQALGLGLQFLLWYDEGEERNRGNFPPRFSGRQFPNYSSELNVNALELEDSALYLCASSPRQGAVGTDTQYFGPGTRLTVL.

The chain is built from TRBV10-1 and TRBJ1-4, with 10 positions matching TRBD1. The V gene's germline CDR1 is WNHNN and CDR2 SYGVQD (reference sequence). This CDR3 is built from 15 residues. The V segment lost 2 bases and the J segment 8 bases; nucleotides outside the gene matches: 5. The CDR3, as DNA: TGCGCCAGCAGTGAGGCCGGGACAGGGGCCGAAAAACTGTTTTTT. It translates to CASSEAGTGAEKLFF.

The chain employs TRBV11-3 and TRBJ1-6; D remains unclear. Germline loops: CDR1 SGHNT, CDR2 YENEEA. Trimming pared 0 bases from V and 10 bases from J, leaving 7 bases between. This CDR3 is 13 amino acids long. The DNA for the CDR3 is TGTGCCAGCAGCTTAGATCCAGTATCACCCCTCCACTTT. Its protein is CASSLDPVSPLHF.

The chain joins TRBV6-5 to TRBJ1-5; D uncertain. CDR3 length: 13 amino acids. CDR1 is MNHEY and CDR2 is SVGAGI in the germline V gene. Trimming took off 0 bases at V and 6 bases at J, with 6 bases between the two ends. The DNA of the CDR3 is TGTGCCAGCAGTTACTCGATCAGTCAGCCCCAGCATTTT. Translated, it gives CASSYSISQPQHF.

This rearrangement joins TRBV12-2 to TRBJ1-1; TRBD1 was called by the table and not checked on the DNA. TRBV12-2 is a documented pseudogene. There are 16 residues in the CDR3. DNA of the CDR3: TGTGCAAGTCGGTCGCCGCAGGGGCGCAGGAACACTGAAGCTTTCTTT. It is translated as CASRSPQGRRNTEAFF.

This clone has just one count. The genes are TRBV3-1 (or the pseudogene TRBV3-2) and TRBJ1-2; 12 nucleotides agree with TRBD1. Germline V gives CDR1 LGHDT, CDR2 YNNKEL (reference sequence). This CDR3 has 18 residues. Losses at the gene ends were 4 bases for V and 3 bases for J; bases not matched to a gene: 12. The CDR3 DNA reads TGTGCCAGCAGCCTAACCGGGACAGGGGGCGATCGGTACTATGGCTACACCTTC. This codes for CASSLTGTGGDRYYGYTF.

The chain links TRBV9 to TRBJ2-2, with D hard to call. The germline V and J ends were trimmed by 4 bases and 1 base, with 8 bases remaining between them. The germline gives CDR1 SGDLS, CDR2 YYNGEE. The CDR3 runs to 14 residues. CDR3 DNA: TGTGCCAGCAGCAAGACTCAGAACACCGGGGAGCTGTTTTTT. Translation gives CASSKTQNTGELFF.

The chain recombines TRBV5-6 with TRBJ1-2, with 7 nucleotides matching TRBD1. CDR3 size: 13 residues. CDR1 is SGHDT, CDR2 YYEEEE, per germline. J gave up 7 bases and V 10 bases, and 13 bases lay outside the gene matches. As DNA, the CDR3 is TGTGCCGGCGGGGACAGTTTACGTCGTGGCTACACCTTC. This gives the protein CAGGDSLRRGYTF.

The chain links TRBV24-1 to TRBJ2-5, with 14 bases matching TRBD2. The germline CDR1 and CDR2 sequences are KGHDR and SFDVKD. The J segment lost 4 bases and the V segment lost 5 bases, leaving 14 bases of the junction unmatched. CDR3 length: 19 residues. This CDR3 is CATSAPGLAGGFTGETQYF. The CDR3 bases are TGTGCCACCAGTGCCCCAGGACTAGCGGGGGGTTTTACTGGAGAGACCCAGTACTTC.

V usage is TRBV6-1 and J usage is TRBJ2-7; 10 bases are a match to TRBD1. The germline V gene encodes CDR1 MNHNS and CDR2 SASEGT. J lost 2 bases, V lost 1 base, and 2 bases had no gene match. The CDR3 is 15 amino acids. This chain's CDR3 is CASSEDGTGAYEQYF. DNA of the CDR3: TGTGCCAGCAGTGAAGATGGGACAGGGGCCTACGAGCAGTACTTC.